The entry below gives a single TCR beta chain sequence along with its context. What it binds is unknown. CDR3 length equals 14 residues. The ends were cut back, 5 bases at V and 6 bases at J, with 13 bases in the middle. Germline CDR1 SNHLY, CDR2 FYNNEI. Construction of the TCR beta libraries employed iRepertoire HTBI primers in conjunction with Arm-PCR of CDR3 regions. MiXCR, applied by TCRdb to the multiplex PCR reads, yields one record per CDR3 protein. The sample shows roughly 450,000 distinct CDR3 sequences, around 22% of them seen only once. The record originates from a study of regulatory T cells in long-lasting Graves disease. Study results and limitations: Favoring TRBV28, TRBJ1-2 and TRBJ2-5 was a feature seen in persistent disease. Whereas approximately 950 public clonotypes were shared by new patients, persistent patients shared more, at under 3,000. Persistent cases of Graves' showed reduced TCR diversity relative to newly diagnosed patients.

Noted time point: persistent/refractory GD, antithyroid drugs over 5 years with positive TRAb. PBMC-derived RNA was used for the TCR library. Graves' disease diagnosis was established per American Thyroid Association guidelines. The sample consisted of peripheral blood mononuclear cells (PBMCs), taken when the disease was refractory, from a patient treated with antithyroid drugs. The chain carries TRBV2 and TRBJ2-2; a possible D gene is TRBD1 (5 bases). The sequence was obtained from a female donor with Graves disease. In DNA form, the CDR3 reads TGTGCCAGCAGTAGGCAGGGAATGTCCGGGGAGCTGTTTTTT. It encodes CASSRQGMSGELFF. Variable domain in full (rest from reference TRBV2 and TRBJ2-2): EPEVTQTPSHQVTQMGQEVILRCVPISNHLYFYWYRQILGQKVEFLVSFYNNEISEKSEIFDDQFSVERPDGSNFTLKIRSTKLEDSAMYFCASSRQGMSGELFFGEGSRLTVL.